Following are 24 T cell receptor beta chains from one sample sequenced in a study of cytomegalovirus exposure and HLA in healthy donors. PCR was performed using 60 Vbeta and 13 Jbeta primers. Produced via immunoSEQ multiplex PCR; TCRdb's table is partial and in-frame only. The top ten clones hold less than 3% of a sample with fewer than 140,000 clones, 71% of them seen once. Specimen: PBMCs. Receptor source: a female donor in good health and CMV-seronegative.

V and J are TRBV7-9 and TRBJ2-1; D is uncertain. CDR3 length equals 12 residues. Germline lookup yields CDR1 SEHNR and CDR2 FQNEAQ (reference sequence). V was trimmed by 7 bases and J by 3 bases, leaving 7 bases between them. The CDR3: CASTSRYNEQFF. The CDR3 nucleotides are TGTGCCAGCACCTCCCGCTACAATGAGCAGTTCTTC.

The CDR3 loop reads CASSQSRLAVQETQYF. The CDR3 DNA follows: TGTGCCAGCAGCCAAAGTAGACTAGCGGTTCAAGAGACCCAGTACTTC. This chain joins TRBV7-8 and TRBJ2-5; 9 bases agree with TRBD2. Germline V CDR1 and CDR2: SGHVS, FQNEAQ. V gave up 5 bases and J gave up 2 bases; unmatched junction bases: 9. The CDR3 has 16 amino acids.

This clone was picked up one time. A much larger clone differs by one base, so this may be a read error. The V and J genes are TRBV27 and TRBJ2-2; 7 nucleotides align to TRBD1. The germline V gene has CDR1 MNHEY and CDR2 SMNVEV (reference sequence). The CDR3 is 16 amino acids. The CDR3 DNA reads TGTGCCAGCAGTTCCGGACAGGACCCGAACACCGGGGAGCTGCTTTTT. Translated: CASSSGQDPNTGELLF.

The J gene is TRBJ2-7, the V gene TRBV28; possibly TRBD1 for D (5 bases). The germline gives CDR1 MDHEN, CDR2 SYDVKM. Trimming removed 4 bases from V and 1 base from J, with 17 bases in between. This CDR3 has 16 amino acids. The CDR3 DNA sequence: TGTGCCAGCAGTTCCCCTATTTCCAGGGATTCCTACGAGCAGTACTTC. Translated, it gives CASSSPISRDSYEQYF.

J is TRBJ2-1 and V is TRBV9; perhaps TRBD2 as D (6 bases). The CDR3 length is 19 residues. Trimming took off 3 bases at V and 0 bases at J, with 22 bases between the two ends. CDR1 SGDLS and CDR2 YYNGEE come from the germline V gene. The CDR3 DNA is TGTGCCAGCAGCGATCCCAGATGGGGGGAGACGAGCTCCTACAATGAGCAGTTCTTC. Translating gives CASSDPRWGETSSYNEQFF.

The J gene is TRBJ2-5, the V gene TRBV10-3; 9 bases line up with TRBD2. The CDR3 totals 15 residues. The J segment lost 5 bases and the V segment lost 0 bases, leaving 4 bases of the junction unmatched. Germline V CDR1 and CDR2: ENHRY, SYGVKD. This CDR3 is CAISESLAGMETQYF. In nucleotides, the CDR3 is TGTGCCATCAGTGAGTCGCTAGCGGGAATGGAGACCCAGTACTTC.

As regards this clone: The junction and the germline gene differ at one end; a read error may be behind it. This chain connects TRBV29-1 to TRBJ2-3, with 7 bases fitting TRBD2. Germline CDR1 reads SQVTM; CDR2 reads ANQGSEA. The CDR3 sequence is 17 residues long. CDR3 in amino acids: CSVEGENGRTSTDTRYF. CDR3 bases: TGCAGCGTTGAAGGCGAAAACGGGAGGACCTCCACAGATACGCGGTATTTT.

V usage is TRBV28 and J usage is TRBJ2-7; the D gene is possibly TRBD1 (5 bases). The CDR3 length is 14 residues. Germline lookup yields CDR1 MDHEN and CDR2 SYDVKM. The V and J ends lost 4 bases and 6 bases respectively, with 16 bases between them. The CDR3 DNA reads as TGTGCCAGCAGTTGGGGCCCCAGGAACGGCGAGCAGTACTTC. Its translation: CASSWGPRNGEQYF.

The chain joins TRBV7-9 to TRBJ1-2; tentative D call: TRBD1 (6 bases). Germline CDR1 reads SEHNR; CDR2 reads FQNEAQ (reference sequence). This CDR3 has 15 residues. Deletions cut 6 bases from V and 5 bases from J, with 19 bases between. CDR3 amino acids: CASSSTGDLLYGYTF. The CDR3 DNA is TGTGCCAGCAGTTCGACAGGCGATCTACTATATGGCTACACCTTC.

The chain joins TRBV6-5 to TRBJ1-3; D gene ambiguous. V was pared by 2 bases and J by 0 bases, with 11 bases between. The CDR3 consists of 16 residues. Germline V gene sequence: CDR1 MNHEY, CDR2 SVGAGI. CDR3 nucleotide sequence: TGTGCCAGCAGTTACAGAGGGCCCTTCTCTGGAAACACCATATATTTT. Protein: CASSYRGPFSGNTIYF.

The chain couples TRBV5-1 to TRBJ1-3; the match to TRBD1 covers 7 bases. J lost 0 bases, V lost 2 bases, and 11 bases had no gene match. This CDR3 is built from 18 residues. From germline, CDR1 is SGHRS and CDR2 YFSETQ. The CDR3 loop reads CASSFRGPSRDSGNTIYF. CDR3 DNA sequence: TGCGCCAGCAGCTTTAGGGGGCCGAGCCGAGACTCTGGAAACACCATATATTTT.

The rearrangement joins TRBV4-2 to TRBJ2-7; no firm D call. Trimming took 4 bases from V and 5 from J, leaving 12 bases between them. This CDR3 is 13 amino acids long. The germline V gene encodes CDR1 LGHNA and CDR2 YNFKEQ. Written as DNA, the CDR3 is TGTGCCAGCAGCCTCCTTCCCGAGAACGAGCAGTACTTC. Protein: CASSLLPENEQYF.

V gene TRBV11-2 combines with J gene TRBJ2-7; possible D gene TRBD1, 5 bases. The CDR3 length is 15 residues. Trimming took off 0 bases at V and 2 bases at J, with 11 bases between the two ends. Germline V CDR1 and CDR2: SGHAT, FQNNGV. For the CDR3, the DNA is TGTGCCAGCAGCTTAGATGATCAGGGCCCCTACGAGCAGTACTTC. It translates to CASSLDDQGPYEQYF.

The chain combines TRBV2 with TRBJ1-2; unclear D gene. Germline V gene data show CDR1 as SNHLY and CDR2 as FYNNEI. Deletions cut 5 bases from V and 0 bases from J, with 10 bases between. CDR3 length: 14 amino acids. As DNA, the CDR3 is TGTGCCAGCAGTCGGACTATAGCTAACTATGGCTACACCTTC. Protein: CASSRTIANYGYTF.

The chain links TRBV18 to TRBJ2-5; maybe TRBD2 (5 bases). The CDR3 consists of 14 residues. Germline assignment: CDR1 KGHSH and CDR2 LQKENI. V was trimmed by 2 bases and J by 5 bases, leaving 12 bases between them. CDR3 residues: CASSPFTSGETQYF. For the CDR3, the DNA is TGTGCCAGCTCACCATTCACCTCGGGGGAGACCCAGTACTTC. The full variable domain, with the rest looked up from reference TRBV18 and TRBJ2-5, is NAGVMQNPRHLVRRRGQEARLRCSPMKGHSHVYWYRQLPEEGLKFMVYLQKENIIDESGMPKERFSAEFPKEGPSILRIQQVVRGDSAAYFCASSPFTSGETQYFGPGTRLLVL.

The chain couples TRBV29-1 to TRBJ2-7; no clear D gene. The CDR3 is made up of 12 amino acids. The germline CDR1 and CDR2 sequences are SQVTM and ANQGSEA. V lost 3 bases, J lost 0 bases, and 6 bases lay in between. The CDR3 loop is CSVEGSSYEQYF. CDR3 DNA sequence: TGCAGCGTTGAGGGCAGCTCCTACGAGCAGTACTTC.

The CDR3 loop is CASSARQFPRGTGELFF. The CDR3 nucleotides are TGTGCCAGCAGCGCCCGACAGTTCCCCAGGGGCACCGGGGAGCTGTTTTTT. The V call is TRBV9, the J call TRBJ2-2, with a tentative D call TRBD1 (6 bases). Trimming cost V 3 bases and J 4 bases, with 19 bases left between them. CDR3 length equals 17 residues. From germline, CDR1 is SGDLS and CDR2 YYNGEE.

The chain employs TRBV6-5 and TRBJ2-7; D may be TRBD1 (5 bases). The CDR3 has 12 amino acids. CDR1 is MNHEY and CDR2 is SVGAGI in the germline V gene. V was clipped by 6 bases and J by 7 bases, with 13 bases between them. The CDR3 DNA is TGTGCCAGCAGAGGGGTGCCTTGGGAGCAGTACTTC. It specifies CASRGVPWEQYF.

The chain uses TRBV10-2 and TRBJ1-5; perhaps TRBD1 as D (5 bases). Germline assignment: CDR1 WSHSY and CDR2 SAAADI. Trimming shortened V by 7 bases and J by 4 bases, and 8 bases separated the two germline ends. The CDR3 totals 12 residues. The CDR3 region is CASKEGNQPQHF. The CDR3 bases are TGCGCCAGCAAGGAGGGGAATCAGCCCCAGCATTTT.

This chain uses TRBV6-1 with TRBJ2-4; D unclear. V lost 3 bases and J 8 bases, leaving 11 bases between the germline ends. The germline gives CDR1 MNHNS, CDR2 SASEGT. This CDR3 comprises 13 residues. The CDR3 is CASSERWSDIQYF. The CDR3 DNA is TGTGCCAGCAGTGAGAGGTGGTCGGACATTCAGTACTTC.

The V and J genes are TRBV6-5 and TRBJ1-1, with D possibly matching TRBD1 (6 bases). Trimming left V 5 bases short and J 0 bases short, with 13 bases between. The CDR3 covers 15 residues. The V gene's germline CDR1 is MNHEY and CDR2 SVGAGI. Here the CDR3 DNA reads TGTGCCAGCAGTCAAGACAGGATCATGAACACTGAAGCTTTCTTT. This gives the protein CASSQDRIMNTEAFF.

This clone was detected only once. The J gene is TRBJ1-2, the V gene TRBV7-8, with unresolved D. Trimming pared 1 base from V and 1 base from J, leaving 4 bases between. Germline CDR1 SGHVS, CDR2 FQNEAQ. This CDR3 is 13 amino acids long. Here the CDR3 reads CASSLGHNYGYTF. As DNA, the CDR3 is TGTGCCAGCAGCTTAGGGCATAACTATGGCTACACCTTC.

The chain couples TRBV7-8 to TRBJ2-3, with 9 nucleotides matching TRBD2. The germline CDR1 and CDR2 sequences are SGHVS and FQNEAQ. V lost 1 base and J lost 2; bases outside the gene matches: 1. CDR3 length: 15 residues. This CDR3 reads CASSLVGLATDTQYF. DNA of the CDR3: TGTGCCAGCAGCTTAGTGGGACTAGCCACAGATACGCAGTATTTT.

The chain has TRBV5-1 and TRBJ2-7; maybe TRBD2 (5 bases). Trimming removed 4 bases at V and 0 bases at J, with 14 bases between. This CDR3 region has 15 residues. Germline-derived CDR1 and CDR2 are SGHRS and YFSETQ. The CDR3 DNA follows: TGCGCCAGCAGCGGCATGGCGGGTAGCTCCTACGAGCAGTACTTC. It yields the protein CASSGMAGSSYEQYF.